One sample yielded the 21 T cell receptor beta chains listed below, sequenced in a study of CD8 T cells in Susac syndrome. With random hexamers, reverse transcription was performed on about 0.5 to 1 ug of RNA. One entry per CDR3 protein, called by TCRdb with MiXCR from the immunoSEQ multiplex PCR reads. Of some 200,000 distinct CDR3 sequences listed, roughly 96% are singletons. The sequenced sample was CD4+ T cells from PBMCs. These receptor sequences come from a human donor with multiple sclerosis.

The chain has TRBV12-3 or TRBV12-4 and TRBJ1-1, with a possible D match to TRBD1 (5 bases). The germline V and J ends were trimmed by 5 bases and 2 bases, with 12 bases remaining between them. CDR3 length: 14 amino acids. The CDR3 DNA follows: TGTGCCAGCAGTCTGACGGACACAAACACTGAAGCTTTCTTT. It is translated as CASSLTDTNTEAFF.

The chain employs TRBV2 and TRBJ2-7, with a weak D call TRBD1 (7 bases). The CDR3 loop spans 14 amino acids. Germline values: CDR1 SNHLY, CDR2 FYNNEI. The V and J ends lost 5 bases and 6 bases respectively, with 17 bases between them. The CDR3 is CASSSTGRGGEQYF. The CDR3 coding sequence is TGTGCCAGCAGTTCGACAGGGCGGGGAGGCGAGCAGTACTTC.

This chain uses TRBV20-1 with TRBJ1-1; no firm D call. The V end was cut by 1 base, the J end by 7 bases, with 13 bases between. Per germline, CDR1 DFQATT and CDR2 SNEGSKA (reference sequence). This CDR3 is built from 13 residues. The CDR3 is CSARAGRVSEAFF. DNA for the CDR3: TGCAGTGCTAGAGCTGGGCGAGTAAGTGAAGCTTTCTTT.

The chain employs TRBV15 and TRBJ2-5; TRBD2 matches 11 bases. The length of the CDR3 is 16 residues. Per germline, CDR1 LNHNV and CDR2 YYDKDF (reference sequence). V was pared by 2 bases and J by 5 bases, with 7 bases of the junction left unmatched. CDR3 DNA sequence: TGTGCCACCAGCAGATCTCCGGGACTAGCGGTTGAGACCCAGTACTTC. It translates to CATSRSPGLAVETQYF.

The genes are TRBV28 and TRBJ2-7; no firm D call. The CDR3 covers 13 residues. V lost 3 bases to trimming and J lost 5 bases, with 11 bases between them. Per germline, CDR1 MDHEN and CDR2 SYDVKM. CDR3 coding DNA: TGTGCCAGCAGTTTTCAAAACAGCGACGAGCAGTACTTC. It encodes CASSFQNSDEQYF.

This chain joins TRBV12-3 or TRBV12-4 and TRBJ2-7; 12 bases match TRBD2. CDR3 length: 14 residues. With V trimmed by 5 bases and J by 6 bases, 5 bases remained unmatched. The CDR3 region has the DNA TGTGCCAGCAGTCTGACTAGCGGGAGCTCCGAGCAGTACTTC. As protein: CASSLTSGSSEQYF.

The J gene is TRBJ2-1, the V gene TRBV20-1; no clear D. The CDR3 runs to 12 residues. CDR1 and CDR2 from the germline V gene are DFQATT and SNEGSKA (reference sequence). The germline V and J ends were trimmed by 2 bases and 10 bases, with 12 bases remaining between them. The CDR3 region is CSARKDPGEQFF. The DNA of the CDR3 is TGCAGTGCTAGAAAGGATCCCGGAGAGCAGTTCTTC.

The J gene is TRBJ1-5, the V gene TRBV20-1, with 9 bases lining up with TRBD1. The CDR3 extends over 16 amino acids. CDR1 DFQATT and CDR2 SNEGSKA come from the germline V gene (reference sequence). V trimming: 6 bases; J trimming: 7 bases; junction bases outside the gene matches: 16. The CDR3: CSAARRPGQGGQPQHF. DNA of the CDR3: TGCAGTGCAGCAAGACGGCCGGGACAGGGAGGACAGCCCCAGCATTTT.

The chain recombines TRBV7-9 with TRBJ2-1; D is perhaps TRBD2 (6 bases). V was cut by 4 bases and J by 2 bases, with 15 bases left in between. The CDR3 length is 16 residues. CDR1 is SEHNR and CDR2 is FQNEAQ in the germline V gene (reference sequence). The CDR3 region has the DNA TGTGCCAGCAGCTCAGGGACTCGCTCCACCTACAATGAGCAGTTCTTC. It codes for CASSSGTRSTYNEQFF.

J is TRBJ1-1 and V is TRBV5-6; D unclear. The CDR3 totals 12 residues. Trimming removed 4 bases from V and 1 base from J, with 5 bases in between. Looked up from germline, CDR1 is SGHDT and CDR2 is YYEEEE. CDR3 region: CASSKRNTEAFF. The CDR3 DNA follows: TGTGCCAGCAGCAAAAGGAACACTGAAGCTTTCTTT.

The chain has TRBV6-2 or TRBV6-3 and TRBJ2-7; 11 bases are shared with TRBD1. Germline loops: CDR1 MNHEY, CDR2 SVGEGT. Trimming removed 6 bases from V and 7 bases from J; junction bases left unmatched: 11. The CDR3 is 15 amino acids. The CDR3 nucleotides are TGTGCCAGCAGAATCCACGGGACAGGGGGACGGGAGCAGTACTTC. Residues: CASRIHGTGGREQYF.

J is TRBJ2-7 and V is TRBV6-6; weak D call: TRBD1 (6 bases). The CDR3 is 15 residues long. Germline CDR1 reads MNHNY; CDR2 reads SVGAGI (reference sequence). With 6 bases removed from V and 6 bases from J, the gap between germline ends came to 21 bases. CDR3 nucleotide sequence: TGTGCCAGCAGACCCCAGTTCCTGGACAGAATCGAGCAGTACTTC. Protein: CASRPQFLDRIEQYF.

The CDR3 DNA reads TGTGCCACCAGTGATTCTGAGAAAAACTCCTACAATGAGCAGTTCTTC. Translating gives CATSDSEKNSYNEQFF. The rearrangement uses TRBV24-1 and TRBJ2-1; D is undetermined. Germline V lookup: CDR1 KGHDR, CDR2 SFDVKD. This CDR3 is 16 amino acids long. V was clipped by 2 bases and J by 0 bases, with 10 bases between them.

This clonotype has just one count. The chain carries TRBV7-2 and TRBJ1-5; no clear D gene. CDR1 and CDR2 from the germline V gene are SGHTA and FQGNSA. There are 13 residues in the CDR3. V dropped 2 bases and J dropped 8 bases, with 10 bases sitting between them. Here the CDR3 reads CASSLSGAKPQHF. The CDR3, as DNA: TGTGCCAGCAGCTTATCGGGTGCGAAGCCCCAGCATTTT.

V and J are TRBV28 and TRBJ2-7, with 7 nucleotides matching TRBD2. This CDR3 comprises 16 residues. Germline values: CDR1 MDHEN, CDR2 SYDVKM. The junction had 11 bases not matched to a gene; V was cut back by 3 bases and J by 3 bases. The CDR3 DNA sequence: TGTGCCAGCAGTTTCAAGACTAGCTTAGATTACTACGAGCAGTACTTC. Translation gives CASSFKTSLDYYEQYF.

The V gene is TRBV23-1, the J gene TRBJ2-7; D possibly matches TRBD1 or TRBD2 (5 bases each). TRBV23-1 is an open reading frame, and its role is uncertain. The CDR3 has 15 amino acids. The V end was cut by 6 bases, the J end by 5 bases, with 20 bases between. The CDR3 bases are TGCGCCAGCAGGGACTGGGGCCCCGGATCCCACGAGCAGTACTTC. This gives the protein CASRDWGPGSHEQYF.

This chain uses TRBV28 with TRBJ1-2; D is possibly TRBD1 (5 bases). The CDR3 is 16 amino acids. CDR1 is MDHEN, CDR2 SYDVKM, per germline. The germline V and J ends were trimmed by 5 bases and 7 bases, with 23 bases remaining between them. As DNA, the CDR3 is TGTGCCAGCAGTCTTCCCTCGGGACTCTCAATGGGTGGCTACACCTTC. Translating it yields CASSLPSGLSMGGYTF.

This chain connects TRBV7-9 to TRBJ1-2; 7 bases agree with TRBD1. Germline V gives CDR1 SEHNR, CDR2 FQNEAQ (reference sequence). This CDR3 has 14 amino acids. After removal of 6 bases from V and 7 bases from J, the junction contained 11 bases not matched to a gene. The CDR3 sequence: CASSLMGQLGGYTF. CDR3 nucleotide sequence: TGTGCCAGCAGTCTTATGGGACAGTTGGGTGGCTACACCTTC.

CDR3 bases: TGTGCCTGCGCCGCGGGAGGTGGGTACGAGCAGTACTTC. Its translation: CACAAGGGYEQYF. V usage is TRBV30 and J usage is TRBJ2-7; 8 bases are shared with TRBD2. The CDR3 length is 13 residues. V gave up 6 bases and J gave up 4 bases; unmatched junction bases: 8. Germline lookup yields CDR1 GTSNPN and CDR2 SVGIG (reference sequence).

This clonotype has a single count. The rearrangement joins TRBV9 to TRBJ2-1, with 11 bases identical to TRBD2. There are 16 residues in the CDR3. V dropped 1 base and J dropped 2; count of bases not matched to a gene: 2. CDR1 is SGDLS, CDR2 YYNGEE, per germline. Here the CDR3 DNA reads TGTGCCAGCAGCGTAACTAGCGGGGGTCCCTACAATGAGCAGTTCTTC. Its protein is CASSVTSGGPYNEQFF.

The table lists this clonotype with a count of one. V gene TRBV5-1 combines with J gene TRBJ2-5; D remains unclear. V gave up 2 bases and J gave up 0 bases, with 5 bases separating them. The CDR3 totals 13 residues. CDR1 and CDR2 from the germline V gene are SGHRS and YFSETQ. Written as DNA, the CDR3 is TGCGCCAGCAGCTTAAAGGACCAAGAGACCCAGTACTTC. It specifies CASSLKDQETQYF. Full variable domain (rest looked up from reference TRBV5-1 and TRBJ2-5): KAGVTQTPRYLIKTRGQQVTLSCSPISGHRSVSWYQQTPGQGLQFLFEYFSETQRNKGNFPGRFSGRQFSNSRSEMNVSTLELGDSALYLCASSLKDQETQYFGPGTRLLVL.